The 25 T cell receptor beta chains in this list originate from one sample, sequenced in a study of radiotherapy plus CTLA-4 blockade in lung cancer. The repertoire was sequenced with immunoSEQ multiplex PCR; TCRdb's copy has only in-frame clones and lacks some. This sample yields around 82,000 clones, of which 78% are seen a single time; approximately 22% belongs to the top ten. Sample: peripheral blood, taken from a patient treated with radiotherapy plus ipilimumab. The receptors shown here come from a human donor with non-small cell lung cancer whose response to radiotherapy plus ipilimumab could not be evaluated. Some clones in this sample may be carry-over from other donors' samples.

The genes are TRBV5-1 and TRBJ2-7; D is undetermined. V shed 0 bases and J shed 0 bases, with 10 bases lying between them. CDR3 length equals 15 residues. Per germline, CDR1 SGHRS and CDR2 YFSETQ. CDR3 protein: CASSLGQRSSYEQYF. The DNA of the CDR3 is TGCGCCAGCAGCTTGGGTCAGAGGAGCTCCTACGAGCAGTACTTC.

This chain uses TRBV30 with TRBJ1-2; D might be TRBD1 (6 bases). The germline V and J ends were trimmed by 3 bases and 2 bases, with 10 bases remaining between them. The germline CDR1 and CDR2 sequences are GTSNPN and SVGIG (reference sequence). There are 13 residues in the CDR3. The CDR3 DNA is TGTGCCTGGAGGATACAGGGAAACTATGGCTACACCTTC. It codes for CAWRIQGNYGYTF.

This chain uses TRBV28 with TRBJ1-5, with D perhaps TRBD1 (5 bases). Germline V lookup: CDR1 MDHEN, CDR2 SYDVKM. The CDR3 spans 14 residues. The V end was cut by 6 bases, the J end by 3 bases, with 12 bases between. The CDR3 is CASRIHRNNQPQHF. The DNA of the CDR3 is TGTGCCAGCAGGATCCACAGGAACAATCAGCCCCAGCATTTT.

The gene calls are TRBV7-8 and TRBJ1-1, with a tentative D call TRBD1 (5 bases). CDR3 length equals 15 residues. Between the trimmed V and J ends, which lost 3 bases and 2 bases, there was a span of 13 bases. Germline CDR1 SGHVS, CDR2 FQNEAQ. DNA for the CDR3: TGTGCCAGCAGCTTGGGGACTTTTCCAAACACTGAAGCTTTCTTT. It is translated as CASSLGTFPNTEAFF.

This chain joins TRBV5-1 and TRBJ2-5; 12 bases are shared with TRBD1. V lost 4 bases, J lost 5 bases, and 9 bases stayed unmatched. This CDR3 is built from 16 residues. Germline CDR1 reads SGHRS; CDR2 reads YFSETQ. In nucleotides, the CDR3 is TGCGCCAGCAGCGTAACGGGACAGGGGGCCGGGGAGACCCAGTACTTC. Its protein is CASSVTGQGAGETQYF.

This sequence joins TRBV11-2 and TRBJ2-7; unclear D gene. V was trimmed by 6 bases and J by 4 bases, leaving 7 bases between them. The CDR3 has 11 amino acids. The germline gives CDR1 SGHAT, CDR2 FQNNGV. In DNA form, the CDR3 reads TGTGCCAGCAGTCGACTTTACGAGCAGTACTTC. Translation: CASSRLYEQYF.

The genes are TRBV7-2 and TRBJ2-1; TRBD2 matches 10 bases. The CDR3 length is 15 residues. CDR1 and CDR2 (germline): SGHTA, FQGNSA. The ends lost 3 bases at V and 5 bases at J; junction bases unmatched: 4. The CDR3 bases are TGTGCCAGCAGCTTTCTAGCGGGGGCCGACAATGAGCAGTTCTTC. Amino acids: CASSFLAGADNEQFF.

The chain is built from TRBV11-2 and TRBJ2-5; possible D gene TRBD1, 6 bases. There are 15 residues in the CDR3. Germline V lookup: CDR1 SGHAT, CDR2 FQNNGV. V gave up 1 base and J gave up 6 bases, with 15 bases separating them. CDR3 sequence reads: CASSLGGWGRKTQYF. The CDR3 bases are TGTGCCAGCAGCTTAGGGGGGTGGGGGCGAAAGACCCAGTACTTC.

As DNA, the CDR3 is TGTGCCAGCAGCTCCAGCGGGGGGCTAGGAGATACGCAGTATTTT. This translates into CASSSSGGLGDTQYF. The V call is TRBV7-9, the J call TRBJ2-3; TRBD2 agrees at 9 bases. The CDR3 runs to 15 residues. Per germline, CDR1 SEHNR and CDR2 FQNEAQ (reference sequence). V was pared by 4 bases and J by 5 bases, with 7 bases of the junction left unmatched.

This chain joins TRBV18 and TRBJ1-6, with D hard to call. The CDR3 is 15 residues long. V was shortened by 5 bases and J by 6 bases, with 14 bases between the two germline ends. CDR1 KGHSH and CDR2 LQKENI come from the germline V gene. This CDR3 is CASSFEVSGNSPLHF. In DNA form, the CDR3 reads TGTGCCAGCTCATTCGAGGTCTCCGGTAATTCACCCCTCCACTTT.

This chain uses TRBV6-4 with TRBJ1-1; TRBD1 agrees at 7 bases. This CDR3 spans 16 amino acids. Germline-derived CDR1 and CDR2 are MRHNA and SNTAGT. V lost 4 bases, J lost 0 bases, and 8 bases stayed unmatched. This CDR3 reads CASSASPGGLNTEAFF. For the CDR3, the DNA is TGTGCCAGCAGTGCCTCCCCAGGGGGTTTGAACACTGAAGCTTTCTTT.

This chain connects TRBV7-6 to TRBJ1-6, with 7 positions matching TRBD1. The CDR3 loop spans 14 amino acids. V lost 5 bases and J lost 5; bases outside the gene matches: 3. Looked up from germline, CDR1 is SGHVS and CDR2 is FNYEAQ. The CDR3 nucleotides are TGTGCCAGCAGCCCGGGACAGCATAATTCACCCCTCCACTTT. This encodes CASSPGQHNSPLHF.

This chain connects TRBV10-3 to TRBJ1-2; 7 bases are a match to TRBD1. Germline lookup yields CDR1 ENHRY and CDR2 SYGVKD. V lost 8 bases to trimming and J lost 0 bases; unmatched junction nucleotides: 6. CDR3 length: 14 amino acids. CDR3 loop: CAIRQGITNYGYTF. CDR3 DNA: TGTGCCATCCGACAGGGAATCACTAACTATGGCTACACCTTC.

J is TRBJ2-7 and V is TRBV4-1; 7 nucleotides agree with TRBD2. The CDR3 runs to 16 residues. Trimming cost V 1 base and J 1 base; bases outside gene matches: 7. Germline V gives CDR1 MGHRA, CDR2 YSYEKL. The CDR3 nucleotides are TGCGCCAGCAGCCAAGCAAGGGGAGGGACTTCCTACGAGCAGTACTTC. Its protein is CASSQARGGTSYEQYF.

This clone showed up just a few times. The chain employs TRBV6-6 and TRBJ1-5; no clear D. The V and J ends lost 7 bases and 0 bases respectively, with 10 bases between them. CDR1 and CDR2 from the germline V gene are MNHNY and SVGAGI (reference sequence). This CDR3 has 14 residues. The CDR3 coding sequence is TGTGCCAGCACCGGACTGATTAGCAATCAGCCCCAGCATTTT. Its protein is CASTGLISNQPQHF.

The chain links TRBV28 to TRBJ2-2; 7 bases are shared with TRBD2. The CDR3 is made up of 17 amino acids. Germline assignment: CDR1 MDHEN and CDR2 SYDVKM. The J segment lost 0 bases and the V segment lost 2 bases, leaving 6 bases of the junction unmatched. The CDR3 here is CASSLGGVGANTGELFF. CDR3 nucleotides: TGTGCCAGCAGTTTAGGGGGGGTGGGGGCGAACACCGGGGAGCTGTTTTTT.

The chain couples TRBV10-3 to TRBJ2-7; D may be TRBD1 (6 bases). V lost 7 bases to trimming and J lost 4 bases, with 14 bases between them. CDR3 size: 13 residues. Germline CDR1 is ENHRY and CDR2 is SYGVKD. The CDR3 bases are TGTGCCATCACGGACGGTAGGGGGTACGAGCAGTACTTC. It codes for CAITDGRGYEQYF.

CDR3 region: CASSYGGLEQPQHF. As DNA, the CDR3 is TGTGCCAGCAGTTACGGAGGGCTCGAACAGCCCCAGCATTTT. J is TRBJ1-5 and V is TRBV6-5; D ambiguous. The V and J ends lost 2 bases and 7 bases respectively, with 12 bases between them. The CDR3 consists of 14 residues. Germline CDR1 reads MNHEY; CDR2 reads SVGAGI.

This clone was observed a few times. The J gene is TRBJ1-2, the V gene TRBV6-4; possibly TRBD1 for D (5 bases). CDR1 and CDR2 from the germline V gene are MRHNA and SNTAGT. The V and J ends lost 5 bases and 0 bases respectively, with 13 bases between them. The CDR3 spans 15 residues. CDR3 residues: CASSPVRGTNYGYTF. CDR3 nucleotide sequence: TGTGCCAGCAGTCCGGTCCGGGGGACTAACTATGGCTACACCTTC.

J is TRBJ2-7 and V is TRBV28, with 9 positions matching TRBD2. CDR3 length equals 11 residues. The V segment lost 8 bases and the J segment 10 bases; nucleotides outside the gene matches: 6. In germline, CDR1 is MDHEN, CDR2 SYDVKM. DNA for the CDR3: TGTGCCAGCCGCGGGAGGGCTTCACAGTACTTC. It translates to CASRGRASQYF.

The rearrangement links TRBV6-1 to TRBJ2-3; no firm D call. This CDR3 has 13 residues. The germline V and J ends were trimmed by 2 bases and 6 bases, with 9 bases remaining between them. The germline V gene has CDR1 MNHNS and CDR2 SASEGT. The CDR3 DNA is TGTGCCAGCAGTGAATACCCAGATGATACGCAGTATTTT. Translation: CASSEYPDDTQYF.

The V call is TRBV7-9, the J call TRBJ2-5, with 8 positions matching TRBD2. V gave up 5 bases and J gave up 0 bases; unmatched junction bases: 5. CDR1 SEHNR and CDR2 FQNEAQ come from the germline V gene (reference sequence). The CDR3 is 15 residues long. The chain's CDR3 is CASSLGGGYQETQYF. For the CDR3, the DNA is TGTGCCAGCAGCCTGGGCGGGGGGTACCAAGAGACCCAGTACTTC.

The chain uses TRBV5-1 and TRBJ2-4; D uncertain. Germline-derived CDR1 and CDR2 are SGHRS and YFSETQ. V was cut by 4 bases and J by 6 bases, with 20 bases left in between. This CDR3 contains 16 residues. CDR3 DNA sequence: TGCGCCAGCAGCCCTGCCGTTTCCCCCGGTGGAAACATTCAGTACTTC. This sequence encodes CASSPAVSPGGNIQYF.

This clone was counted once. The V gene is TRBV6-1, the J gene TRBJ2-3, with 7 bases fitting TRBD1. The germline V gene encodes CDR1 MNHNS and CDR2 SASEGT. There are 14 residues in the CDR3. The V and J ends lost 6 bases and 1 base, in that order; junction bases with no gene match: 4. CDR3 sequence: CASRWDRGTDTQYF. In DNA, the CDR3 is TGTGCCAGCAGGTGGGACAGAGGCACAGATACGCAGTATTTT.

The J gene is TRBJ2-7, the V gene TRBV4-1, with D perhaps matching TRBD1 (5 bases). The CDR3 sequence is 16 residues long. Per germline, CDR1 MGHRA and CDR2 YSYEKL. The V end lost 1 base, the J end lost 2 bases, and 15 bases lay between the germline ends. The DNA of the CDR3 is TGCGCCAGCAGCCAAGGTTTGGGGCTTGGCACCTACGAGCAGTACTTC. Protein product: CASSQGLGLGTYEQYF.